The 21 T cell receptor beta chains below were found in one sample sequenced in a study of beta chain features in type 1 diabetes. Expressed TCRB transcripts were sequenced because the entire RNA isolate underwent reverse transcription. TCRdb's table, derived via immunoSEQ multiplex PCR, lists solely in-frame clones and lacks some. The table has roughly 40,000 clones, 45% to 50% seen once. Sequencing was performed on central memory CD4+ T cells from blood. These receptors all come from a young woman in good health.

The rearrangement uses TRBV7-8 and TRBJ1-2; D remains ambiguous. The CDR3 is 15 residues long. V lost 1 base to trimming and J lost 4 bases, with 13 bases between them. Germline CDR1 SGHVS, CDR2 FQNEAQ. The CDR3 sequence: CASSLVNPPGYGYTF. Here the CDR3 DNA reads TGTGCCAGCAGCTTAGTAAACCCGCCGGGCTATGGCTACACCTTC.

J is TRBJ1-6 and V is TRBV6-5; D might be TRBD1 (5 bases). Per germline, CDR1 MNHEY and CDR2 SVGAGI. The CDR3 sequence is 13 residues long. V shed 4 bases and J shed 7 bases, with 8 bases lying between them. The CDR3 loop reads CASSWGWNSPLHF. CDR3 nucleotides: TGTGCCAGCAGTTGGGGCTGGAATTCACCCCTCCACTTT.

This sequence joins TRBV6-6 and TRBJ2-2; D perhaps matches TRBD1 (5 bases). Per the germline V gene, CDR1 is MNHNY and CDR2 is SVGAGI (reference sequence). The germline V and J ends were trimmed by 8 bases and 7 bases, with 17 bases remaining between them. The CDR3 contains 14 residues. The CDR3 sequence is CASQGGYERGELFF. The CDR3 nucleotides are TGTGCCAGCCAGGGCGGTTACGAACGCGGGGAGCTGTTTTTT.

The chain joins TRBV4-1 to TRBJ1-1; perhaps TRBD1 as D (6 bases). The CDR3 runs 15 residues. V shed 1 base and J shed 4 bases, with 13 bases lying between them. The germline gives CDR1 MGHRA, CDR2 YSYEKL. The DNA of the CDR3 is TGCGCCAGCAGCCAAGGGACAGTGAGTGGCACTGAAGCTTTCTTT. Translation: CASSQGTVSGTEAFF.

V gene TRBV28 combines with J gene TRBJ2-2, with D possibly matching TRBD1 (5 bases). From germline, CDR1 is MDHEN and CDR2 SYDVKM. The V end was cut by 3 bases, the J end by 6 bases, with 14 bases between. CDR3 length equals 15 residues. The CDR3 nucleotides read TGTGCCAGCAGTTTCTCGGTCAGGGCAGCCGGGGAGCTGTTTTTT. It encodes CASSFSVRAAGELFF.

This clone was seen only a few times. The rearrangement uses TRBV30 and TRBJ2-5; TRBD2 matches 10 bases. The germline V gene encodes CDR1 GTSNPN and CDR2 SVGIG (reference sequence). The CDR3 spans 14 residues. V shed 0 bases, J shed 7 bases, and the junction held 5 bases outside the gene matches. CDR3 region: CAWSVASGGLTQYF. In DNA, the CDR3 is TGTGCCTGGAGTGTAGCTAGCGGGGGTTTGACCCAGTACTTC.

This clone was seen only a few times. The same CDR3 arises from other DNA sequences in this sample as well. The V call is TRBV11-3, the J call TRBJ2-1; 14 bases are a match to TRBD2. The CDR3 runs 16 residues. V gave up 6 bases and J gave up 3 bases; unmatched junction bases: 4. Per the germline V gene, CDR1 is SGHNT and CDR2 is YENEEA. DNA for the CDR3: TGTGCCAGCAGTCCGACTAGCGGGGGGGTCTACAATGAGCAGTTCTTC. Its protein product is CASSPTSGGVYNEQFF.

V is TRBV7-6 and J is TRBJ1-5; 7 positions agree with TRBD1. The CDR3 contains 17 residues. With 5 bases clipped from V and 0 bases from J, the junction kept 10 bases outside the gene matches. Per germline, CDR1 SGHVS and CDR2 FNYEAQ. This chain's CDR3 is CASSTRQGSDSNQPQHF. CDR3 nucleotide sequence: TGTGCCAGCAGCACCCGACAGGGTTCAGATAGCAATCAGCCCCAGCATTTT.

This clone was counted at least ten times. The chain is built from TRBV6-5 and TRBJ2-7; 8 nucleotides agree with TRBD1. CDR3 size: 15 residues. Germline-derived CDR1 and CDR2 are MNHEY and SVGAGI. J gave up 6 bases and V 4 bases, and 11 bases lay outside the gene matches. The CDR3 reads CASSFRTGKISEQYF. DNA for the CDR3: TGTGCCAGCAGTTTCCGGACAGGGAAGATTTCCGAGCAGTACTTC.

V and J are TRBV28 and TRBJ1-6; 7 bases are a match to TRBD1. The CDR3 runs 14 residues. V shed 7 bases and J 7 bases; nucleotides not matched to a gene: 7. The germline V gene has CDR1 MDHEN and CDR2 SYDVKM. For the CDR3, the DNA is TGTGCCAGCACCCCGGGACAGATAAATTCACCCCTCCACTTT. Translation: CASTPGQINSPLHF. Drawing the rest from reference TRBV28 and TRBJ1-6, the complete variable domain is DVKVTQSSRYLVKRTGEKVFLECVQDMDHENMFWYRQDPGLGLRLIYFSYDVKMKEKGDIPEGYSVSREKKERFSLILESASTNQTSMYLCASTPGQINSPLHFGNGTRLTVT.

The chain couples TRBV19 to TRBJ1-5, with TRBD1 as a possible D gene (6 bases). The germline V and J ends were trimmed by 6 bases and 0 bases, with 21 bases remaining between them. The germline gives CDR1 LNHDA, CDR2 SQIVND (reference sequence). The CDR3 spans 18 residues. The CDR3 sequence: CASSWKKTGQNSNQPQHF. In DNA form, the CDR3 reads TGTGCCAGTAGCTGGAAAAAGACGGGACAAAATAGCAATCAGCCCCAGCATTTT.

In DNA form, the CDR3 reads TGTGCCAGCAGTGACTCTAGGGGTATCACTGAAGCTTTCTTT. As protein: CASSDSRGITEAFF. This chain uses TRBV6-4 with TRBJ1-1; tentative D call: TRBD1 (5 bases). V was shortened by 0 bases and J by 4 bases, with 9 bases between the two germline ends. The CDR3 has 14 residues. Germline V gives CDR1 MRHNA, CDR2 SNTAGT.

This rearrangement joins TRBV23-1 to TRBJ2-6; tentatively, D is TRBD2 (5 bases). TRBV23-1 is classed as an ORF, of uncertain function. V lost 4 bases, J lost 1 base, and 35 bases lay in between. The length of the CDR3 is 24 residues. The CDR3 loop is CASSRSSAVITSPSGVSGANVLTF. Written as DNA, the CDR3 is TGCGCCAGCAGTCGGAGTAGCGCTGTCATTACCAGCCCATCCGGGGTTTCTGGGGCCAACGTCCTGACTTTC.

The chain's CDR3 is CASSELWDSAGEQFF. In nucleotides, the CDR3 is TGTGCCAGTAGCGAACTATGGGACAGCGCAGGGGAGCAGTTCTTC. The chain uses TRBV19 and TRBJ2-1, with TRBD1 matching over 7 bases. The junction had 15 bases not matched to a gene; V was cut back by 6 bases and J by 10 bases. The germline gives CDR1 LNHDA, CDR2 SQIVND (reference sequence). CDR3 size: 15 residues.

This clone was counted a few times. CDR3 amino acids: CASSQRLAGGYNEQFF. The DNA for the CDR3 is TGTGCCAGCAGTCAACGACTAGCGGGGGGCTACAATGAGCAGTTCTTC. The chain has TRBV27 and TRBJ2-1; TRBD2 matches 13 bases. This CDR3 is built from 16 residues. CDR1 MNHEY and CDR2 SMNVEV come from the germline V gene (reference sequence). J lost 3 bases, V lost 5 bases, and 4 bases had no gene match.

The chain carries TRBV27 and TRBJ2-7, with 10 bases identical to TRBD1. This CDR3 has 13 residues. Germline CDR1 and CDR2: MNHEY and SMNVEV (reference sequence). Losses at the gene ends were 1 base for V and 12 bases for J; bases not matched to a gene: 6. CDR3 nucleotides: TGTGCCAGCAGTTTATGGGACAGGGGCATATGGTACTTC. Encoded protein: CASSLWDRGIWYF.

The chain employs TRBV30 and TRBJ1-1; 12 nucleotides line up with TRBD1. The CDR3 runs 16 residues. V shed 0 bases, J shed 4 bases, and the junction held 6 bases outside the gene matches. Germline assignment: CDR1 GTSNPN and CDR2 SVGIG (reference sequence). CDR3 protein: CAWSVGTGGWSTEAFF. The CDR3 DNA reads TGTGCCTGGAGTGTAGGGACAGGGGGCTGGAGCACTGAAGCTTTCTTT.

The gene calls are TRBV10-3 and TRBJ2-3, with a weak D call TRBD1 (5 bases). The CDR3 loop spans 12 amino acids. The germline gives CDR1 ENHRY, CDR2 SYGVKD. V lost 10 bases to trimming and J lost 5 bases, with 13 bases between them. The CDR3 region is CATENQGDTQYF. For the CDR3, the DNA is TGTGCCACCGAGAACCAGGGAGATACGCAGTATTTT.

The rearrangement joins TRBV28 to TRBJ1-1; 7 bases line up with TRBD1. Germline CDR1 is MDHEN and CDR2 is SYDVKM. CDR3 length equals 14 residues. Trimming cost V 4 bases and J 5 bases; bases outside gene matches: 7. CDR3 nucleotides: TGTGCCAGCAGTTCGCAACAGGGGAGGACTGAAGCTTTCTTT. Translation gives CASSSQQGRTEAFF. Looking up the rest from reference TRBV28 and TRBJ1-1 gives the full variable domain: DVKVTQSSRYLVKRTGEKVFLECVQDMDHENMFWYRQDPGLGLRLIYFSYDVKMKEKGDIPEGYSVSREKKERFSLILESASTNQTSMYLCASSSQQGRTEAFFGQGTRLTVV.

The chain links TRBV11-2 to TRBJ2-4; 13 bases map to TRBD2. Trimming removed 6 bases from V and 8 bases from J; junction bases left unmatched: 10. Germline assignment: CDR1 SGHAT and CDR2 FQNNGV. This CDR3 has 16 residues. The CDR3 DNA reads as TGTGCCAGCAGACTTACTAGCGGGAGGGACCAGGACATTCAGTACTTC. It is translated as CASRLTSGRDQDIQYF.

This clone was picked up a small number of times. This sequence joins TRBV19 and TRBJ2-1; 11 bases are shared with TRBD2. With V trimmed by 1 base and J by 3 bases, 2 bases remained unmatched. CDR3 size: 16 residues. The germline CDR1 and CDR2 sequences are LNHDA and SQIVND (reference sequence). In nucleotides, the CDR3 is TGTGCCAGTAGTATAGGTGGGACTAGCGGCTACAATGAGCAGTTCTTC. Encoded protein: CASSIGGTSGYNEQFF.